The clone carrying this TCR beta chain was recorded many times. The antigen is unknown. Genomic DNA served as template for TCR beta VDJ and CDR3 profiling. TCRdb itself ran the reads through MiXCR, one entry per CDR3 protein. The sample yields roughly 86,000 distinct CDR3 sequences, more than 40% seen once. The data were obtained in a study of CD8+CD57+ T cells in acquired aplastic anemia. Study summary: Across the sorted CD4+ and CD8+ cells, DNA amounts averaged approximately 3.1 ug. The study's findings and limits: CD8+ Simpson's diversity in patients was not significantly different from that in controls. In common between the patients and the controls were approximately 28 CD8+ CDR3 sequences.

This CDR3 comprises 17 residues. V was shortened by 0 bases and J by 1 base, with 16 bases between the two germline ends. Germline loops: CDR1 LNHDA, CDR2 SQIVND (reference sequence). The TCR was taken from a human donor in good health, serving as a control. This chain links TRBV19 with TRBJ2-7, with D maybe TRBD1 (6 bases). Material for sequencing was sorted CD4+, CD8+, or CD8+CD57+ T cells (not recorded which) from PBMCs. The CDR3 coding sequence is TGTGCCAGTAGTATAGAAGATTATGGGACACTATCCTACGAGCAGTACTTC. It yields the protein CASSIEDYGTLSYEQYF.